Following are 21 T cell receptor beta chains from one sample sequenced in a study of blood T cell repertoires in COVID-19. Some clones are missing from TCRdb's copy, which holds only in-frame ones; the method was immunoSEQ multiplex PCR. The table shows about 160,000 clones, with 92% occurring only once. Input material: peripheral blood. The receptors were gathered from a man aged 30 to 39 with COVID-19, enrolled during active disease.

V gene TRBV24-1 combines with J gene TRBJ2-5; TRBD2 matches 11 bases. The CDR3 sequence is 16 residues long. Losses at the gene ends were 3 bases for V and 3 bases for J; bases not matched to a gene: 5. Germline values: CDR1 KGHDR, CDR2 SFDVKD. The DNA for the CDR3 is TGTGCCACCAGTGATCCCCGACTAGCGGGGAAAGAGACCCAGTACTTC. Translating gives CATSDPRLAGKETQYF.

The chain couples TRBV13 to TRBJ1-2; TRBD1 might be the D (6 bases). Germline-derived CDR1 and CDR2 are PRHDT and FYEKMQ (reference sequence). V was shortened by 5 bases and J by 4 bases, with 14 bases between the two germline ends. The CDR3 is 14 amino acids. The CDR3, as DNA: TGTGCCAGCAGCACCGACAGGACCTTCTATGGCTACACCTTC. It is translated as CASSTDRTFYGYTF.

The CDR3 protein is CASSAINQVYGYTF. The CDR3 DNA reads as TGTGCCAGTAGTGCGATAAATCAAGTCTATGGCTACACCTTC. The rearrangement links TRBV19 to TRBJ1-2; D ambiguous. Trimming removed 5 bases at V and 4 bases at J, with 14 bases between. CDR3 length: 14 residues. Per germline, CDR1 LNHDA and CDR2 SQIVND (reference sequence).

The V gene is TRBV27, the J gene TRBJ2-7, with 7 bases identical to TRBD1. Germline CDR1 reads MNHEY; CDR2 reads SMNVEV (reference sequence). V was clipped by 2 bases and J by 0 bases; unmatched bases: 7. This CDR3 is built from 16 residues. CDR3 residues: CASSLLGQVDSYEQYF. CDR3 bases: TGTGCCAGCAGTTTACTCGGACAGGTCGACTCCTACGAGCAGTACTTC.

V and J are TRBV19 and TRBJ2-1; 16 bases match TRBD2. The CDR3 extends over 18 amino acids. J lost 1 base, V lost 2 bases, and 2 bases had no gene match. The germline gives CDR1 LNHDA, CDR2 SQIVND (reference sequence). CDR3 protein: CASSIRGLAGGSYNEQFF. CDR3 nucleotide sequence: TGTGCCAGTAGTATAAGGGGACTAGCGGGAGGGTCCTACAATGAGCAGTTCTTC.

CDR3 sequence reads: CAWSNALEQFF. CDR3 in DNA: TGTGCCTGGAGTAACGCGCTTGAGCAGTTCTTC. J is TRBJ2-1 and V is TRBV30; D is uncertain. Trimming shortened V by 2 bases and J by 9 bases, and 8 bases separated the two germline ends. This CDR3 comprises 11 residues. The germline gives CDR1 GTSNPN, CDR2 SVGIG (reference sequence). The variable domain in full, with the rest retrieved from reference TRBV30 and TRBJ2-1, is SQTIHQWPATLVQPVGSPLSLECTVEGTSNPNLYWYRQAAGRGLQLLFYSVGIGQISSEVPQNLSASRPQDRQFILSSKKLLLSDSGFYLCAWSNALEQFFGPGTRLTVL.

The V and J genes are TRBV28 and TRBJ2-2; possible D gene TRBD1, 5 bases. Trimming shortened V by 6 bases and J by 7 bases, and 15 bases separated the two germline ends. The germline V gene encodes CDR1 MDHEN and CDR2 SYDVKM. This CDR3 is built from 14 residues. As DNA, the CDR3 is TGTGCCAGCAGCCTCAGGGTAGTCGACGGGGAGCTGTTTTTT. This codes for CASSLRVVDGELFF.

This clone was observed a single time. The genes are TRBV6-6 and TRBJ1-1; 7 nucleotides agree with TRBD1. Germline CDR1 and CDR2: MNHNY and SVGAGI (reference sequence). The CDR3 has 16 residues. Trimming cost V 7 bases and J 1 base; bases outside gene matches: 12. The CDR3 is CASILKRPGGNTEAFF. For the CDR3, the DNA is TGTGCCAGCATCCTAAAAAGGCCAGGGGGGAACACTGAAGCTTTCTTT.

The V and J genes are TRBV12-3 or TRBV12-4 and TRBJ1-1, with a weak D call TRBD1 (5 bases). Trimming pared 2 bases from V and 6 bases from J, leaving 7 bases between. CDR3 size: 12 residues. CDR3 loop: CASSLQGSEAFF. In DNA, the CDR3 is TGTGCCAGCAGTTTACAGGGCTCTGAAGCTTTCTTT.

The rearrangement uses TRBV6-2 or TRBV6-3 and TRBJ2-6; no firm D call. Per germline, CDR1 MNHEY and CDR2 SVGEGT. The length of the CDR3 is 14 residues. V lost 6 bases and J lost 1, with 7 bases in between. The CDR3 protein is CASSSRSGANVLTF. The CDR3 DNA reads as TGTGCCAGCAGCTCCAGATCTGGGGCCAACGTCCTGACTTTC.

DNA of the CDR3: TGTGCCAGCCAGACTAGCGGGTACGGGGAGCTGTTTTTT. Amino acid sequence: CASQTSGYGELFF. V and J are TRBV2 and TRBJ2-2; 10 positions match TRBD2. The CDR3 runs to 13 residues. The junction had 4 bases not matched to a gene; V was cut back by 8 bases and J by 7 bases. Germline CDR1 and CDR2: SNHLY and FYNNEI.

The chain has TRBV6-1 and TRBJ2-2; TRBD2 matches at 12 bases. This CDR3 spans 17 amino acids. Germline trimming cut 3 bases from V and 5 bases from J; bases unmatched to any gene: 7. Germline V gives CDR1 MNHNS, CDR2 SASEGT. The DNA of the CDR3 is TGTGCCAGCAGTGATCCCAGACTAGCGGGAGTTACCGGGGAGCTGTTTTTT. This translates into CASSDPRLAGVTGELFF.

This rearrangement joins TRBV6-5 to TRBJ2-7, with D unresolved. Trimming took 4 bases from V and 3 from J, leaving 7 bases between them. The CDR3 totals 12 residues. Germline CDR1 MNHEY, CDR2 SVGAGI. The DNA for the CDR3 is TGTGCCAGCAGTTCGCAGATCTACGAGCAGTACTTC. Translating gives CASSSQIYEQYF.

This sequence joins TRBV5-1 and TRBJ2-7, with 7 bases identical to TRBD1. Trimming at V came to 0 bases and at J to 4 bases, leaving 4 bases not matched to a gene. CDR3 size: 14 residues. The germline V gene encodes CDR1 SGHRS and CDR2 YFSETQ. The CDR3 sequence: CASSLGGGGYEQYF. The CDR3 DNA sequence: TGCGCCAGCAGCTTGGGAGGGGGCGGGTACGAGCAGTACTTC.

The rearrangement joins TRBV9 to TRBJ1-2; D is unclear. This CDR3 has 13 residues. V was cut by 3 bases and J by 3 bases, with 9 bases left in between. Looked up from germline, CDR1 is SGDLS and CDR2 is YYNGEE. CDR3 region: CASSGTRDYGYTF. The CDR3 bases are TGTGCCAGCAGCGGGACGAGGGACTATGGCTACACCTTC.

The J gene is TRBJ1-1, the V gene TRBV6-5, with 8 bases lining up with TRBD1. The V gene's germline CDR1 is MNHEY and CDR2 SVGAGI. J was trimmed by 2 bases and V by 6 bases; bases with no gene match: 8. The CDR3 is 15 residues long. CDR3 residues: CASSPWTGFNTEAFF. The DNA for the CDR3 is TGTGCCAGCAGCCCGTGGACAGGGTTCAACACTGAAGCTTTCTTT.

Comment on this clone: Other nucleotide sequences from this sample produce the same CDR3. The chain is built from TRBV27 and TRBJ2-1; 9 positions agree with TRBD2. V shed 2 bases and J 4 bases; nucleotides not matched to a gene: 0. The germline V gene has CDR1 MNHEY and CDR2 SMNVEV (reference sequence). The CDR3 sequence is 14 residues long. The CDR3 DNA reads TGTGCCAGCAGTTTAGCGGGGGGGTACAATGAGCAGTTCTTC. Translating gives CASSLAGGYNEQFF.

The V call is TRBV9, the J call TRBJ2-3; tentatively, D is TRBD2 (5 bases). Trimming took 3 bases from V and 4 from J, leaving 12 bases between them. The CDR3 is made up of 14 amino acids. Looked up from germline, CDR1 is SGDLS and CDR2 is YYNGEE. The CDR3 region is CASSAEERPDTQYF. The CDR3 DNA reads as TGTGCCAGCAGCGCGGAGGAGCGGCCAGATACGCAGTATTTT.

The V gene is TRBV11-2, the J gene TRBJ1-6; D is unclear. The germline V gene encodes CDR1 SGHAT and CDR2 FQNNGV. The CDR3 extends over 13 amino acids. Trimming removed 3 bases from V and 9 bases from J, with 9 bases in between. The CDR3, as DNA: TGTGCCAGCAGCTTTGAGGCGGGTTCACCCCTCCACTTT. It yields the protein CASSFEAGSPLHF. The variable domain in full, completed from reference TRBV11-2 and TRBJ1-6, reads EAGVAQSPRYKIIEKRQSVAFWCNPISGHATLYWYQQILGQGPKLLIQFQNNGVVDDSQLPKDRFSAERLKGVDSTLKIQPAKLEDSAVYLCASSFEAGSPLHFGNGTRLTVT.

The CDR3 loop reads CASSLLATDTQYF. DNA of the CDR3: TGTGCCAGCAGTTTACTGGCCACAGATACGCAGTATTTT. This rearrangement joins TRBV12-3 or TRBV12-4 to TRBJ2-3; D unclear. V was cut by 2 bases and J by 2 bases, with 5 bases left in between. CDR3 length equals 13 residues.

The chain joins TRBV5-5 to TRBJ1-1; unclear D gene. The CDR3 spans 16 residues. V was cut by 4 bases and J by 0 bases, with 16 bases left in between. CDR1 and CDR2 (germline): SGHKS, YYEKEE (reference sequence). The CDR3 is CASSLAIRQMNTEAFF. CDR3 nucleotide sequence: TGTGCCAGCAGCCTAGCGATTCGGCAAATGAACACTGAAGCTTTCTTT. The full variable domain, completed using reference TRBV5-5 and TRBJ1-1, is DAGVTQSPTHLIKTRGQQVTLRCSPISGHKSVSWYQQVLGQGPQFIFQYYEKEERGRGNFPDRFSARQFPNYSSELNVNALLLGDSALYLCASSLAIRQMNTEAFFGQGTRLTVV.